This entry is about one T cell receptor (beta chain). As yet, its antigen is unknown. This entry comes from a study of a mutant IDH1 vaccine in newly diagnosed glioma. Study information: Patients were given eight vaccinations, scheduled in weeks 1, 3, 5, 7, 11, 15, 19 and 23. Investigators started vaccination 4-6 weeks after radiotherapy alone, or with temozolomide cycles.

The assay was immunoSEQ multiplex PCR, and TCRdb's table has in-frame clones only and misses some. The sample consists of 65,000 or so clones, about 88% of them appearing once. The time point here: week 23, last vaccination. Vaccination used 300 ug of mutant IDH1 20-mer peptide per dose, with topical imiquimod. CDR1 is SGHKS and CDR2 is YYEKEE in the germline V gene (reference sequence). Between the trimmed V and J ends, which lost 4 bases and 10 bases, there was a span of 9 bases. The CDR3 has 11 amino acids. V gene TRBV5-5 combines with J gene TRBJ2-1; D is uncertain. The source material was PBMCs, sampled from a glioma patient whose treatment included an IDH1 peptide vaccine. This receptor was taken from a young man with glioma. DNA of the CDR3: TGTGCCAGCAGCGTCGACCTGGAGCAGTTCTTC. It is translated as CASSVDLEQFF.